A single sample gave rise to the 16 T cell receptor beta chains below, sequenced in a study of control samples from healthy donors and cancer patients. Method: immunoSEQ multiplex PCR; TCRdb's copy keeps in-frame clones and lacks some. Here the sample spans about 170,000 clones, over 85% being singletons. Input material: blood. All receptors derive from a woman in her sixties in good health.

J is TRBJ2-1 and V is TRBV14, with TRBD2 matching 16 bases. With V trimmed by 4 bases and J by 7 bases, 10 bases remained unmatched. CDR3 length: 18 amino acids. Germline V lookup: CDR1 SGHDN, CDR2 FVKESK. CDR3 in amino acids: CASSRLGTSGGAGNEQFF. The CDR3 DNA is TGTGCCAGCAGCCGTCTTGGGACTAGCGGGGGGGCCGGTAATGAGCAGTTCTTC. The full variable domain, rest sourced from reference TRBV14 and TRBJ2-1, is EAGVTQFPSHSVIEKGQTVTLRCDPISGHDNLYWYRRVMGKEIKFLLHFVKESKQDESGMPNNRFLAERTGGTYSTLKVQPAELEDSGVYFCASSRLGTSGGAGNEQFFGPGTRLTVL.

This sequence joins TRBV6-2 or TRBV6-3 and TRBJ2-3; no clear D gene. V lost 3 bases to trimming and J lost 5 bases, with 9 bases between them. Looked up from germline, CDR1 is MNHEY and CDR2 is SVGEGT. CDR3 length: 13 residues. The chain's CDR3 is CASSYFTEDTQYF. The CDR3 DNA is TGTGCCAGCAGTTATTTTACGGAAGATACGCAGTATTTT.

This clone was observed once. The V gene is TRBV6-5, the J gene TRBJ2-2, with D possibly being TRBD1 (5 bases). V was shortened by 7 bases and J by 3 bases, with 15 bases between the two germline ends. The germline V gene has CDR1 MNHEY and CDR2 SVGAGI. The CDR3 runs 15 residues. CDR3 sequence: CASMFTAGYTGELFF. CDR3 DNA sequence: TGTGCCAGCATGTTTACGGCAGGGTACACCGGGGAGCTGTTTTTT.

The chain recombines TRBV5-1 with TRBJ2-3, with 7 bases lining up with TRBD1. V dropped 2 bases and J dropped 5; count of bases not matched to a gene: 2. This CDR3 is 13 amino acids long. The germline V gene encodes CDR1 SGHRS and CDR2 YFSETQ. The CDR3 here is CASSLPGGDTQYF. The CDR3 DNA reads as TGCGCCAGCAGCTTACCAGGGGGAGATACGCAGTATTTT.

The rearrangement joins TRBV14 to TRBJ1-1; no clear D. The CDR3 covers 11 residues. Germline values: CDR1 SGHDN, CDR2 FVKESK. The V end lost 2 bases, the J end lost 6 bases, and 4 bases lay between the germline ends. DNA for the CDR3: TGTGCCAGCAGCCAATATTCTGAAGCTTTCTTT. Residues: CASSQYSEAFF.

The chain employs TRBV5-1 and TRBJ2-3; D unclear. This CDR3 is built from 15 residues. The germline CDR1 and CDR2 sequences are SGHRS and YFSETQ. Trimming stripped 2 bases from V and 0 bases from J, with 10 bases between. In DNA, the CDR3 is TGCGCCAGCAGCTTTTTCCCGACTAGCACAGATACGCAGTATTTT. Its translation is CASSFFPTSTDTQYF.

The chain has TRBV7-8 and TRBJ2-1; D is possibly TRBD2 (5 bases). The CDR3 sequence is 13 residues long. Germline lookup yields CDR1 SGHVS and CDR2 FQNEAQ. Trimming took off 0 bases at V and 6 bases at J, with 6 bases between the two ends. For the CDR3, the DNA is TGTGCCAGCAGCTTAGCGGGAGCCAATGAGCAGTTCTTC. Translating gives CASSLAGANEQFF.

The CDR3 sequence: CASSLGGADEAFF. CDR3 bases: TGTGCCAGCAGCTTAGGGGGGGCGGACGAAGCTTTCTTT. The chain joins TRBV7-9 to TRBJ1-1; perhaps TRBD1 as D (6 bases). V was shortened by 1 base and J by 8 bases, with 11 bases between the two germline ends. The CDR3 contains 13 residues. Germline CDR1 and CDR2: SEHNR and FQNEAQ (reference sequence).

In its sample, this clone was seen once. Other DNA sequences within the sample encode an identical CDR3. The chain is built from TRBV28 and TRBJ1-2; 7 positions agree with TRBD1. V lost 5 bases to trimming and J lost 5 bases; unmatched junction nucleotides: 5. This CDR3 has 13 amino acids. Germline loops: CDR1 MDHEN, CDR2 SYDVKM. The CDR3 DNA follows: TGTGCCAGCAGTAGCGGACAGGAGTATGGCTACACCTTC. This sequence encodes CASSSGQEYGYTF.

This chain links TRBV9 with TRBJ2-2, with D uncertain. The germline CDR1 and CDR2 sequences are SGDLS and YYNGEE. The germline V and J ends were trimmed by 3 bases and 2 bases, with 11 bases remaining between them. The length of the CDR3 is 15 residues. Here the CDR3 DNA reads TGTGCCAGCAGCGAGCCCATACGAAACACCGGGGAGCTGTTTTTT. The encoded protein is CASSEPIRNTGELFF.

The V and J genes are TRBV7-9 and TRBJ1-5, with a possible D match to TRBD1 (5 bases). The CDR3 is 15 residues long. The V end was cut by 6 bases, the J end by 5 bases, with 17 bases between. Germline-derived CDR1 and CDR2 are SEHNR and FQNEAQ (reference sequence). The CDR3 sequence is CASSWWGIEDQPQHF. Written as DNA, the CDR3 is TGTGCCAGCAGTTGGTGGGGCATCGAGGATCAGCCCCAGCATTTT.

The V call is TRBV29-1, the J call TRBJ1-1; D may be TRBD1 (6 bases). The germline CDR1 and CDR2 sequences are SQVTM and ANQGSEA. This CDR3 comprises 14 residues. The V and J ends lost 4 bases and 1 base respectively, with 13 bases between them. The CDR3, as DNA: TGCAGCGTTGCGCAGGGGCACGCGAACACTGAAGCTTTCTTT. It specifies CSVAQGHANTEAFF.

The chain recombines TRBV11-2 with TRBJ1-2; D remains ambiguous. CDR3 length: 16 amino acids. Trimming removed 3 bases from V and 4 bases from J, with 18 bases in between. Germline V CDR1 and CDR2: SGHAT, FQNNGV. CDR3 region: CASSLSYGALSYGYTF. The CDR3, as DNA: TGTGCCAGCAGCTTGTCTTACGGCGCCTTGTCCTATGGCTACACCTTC.

This chain links TRBV6-5 with TRBJ2-7; D remains ambiguous. The germline gives CDR1 MNHEY, CDR2 SVGAGI. V lost 5 bases, J lost 5 bases, and 7 bases lay in between. The CDR3 is made up of 11 amino acids. CDR3 nucleotides: TGTGCCAGCAGTCGCGAAAACGAGCAGTACTTC. Its protein product is CASSRENEQYF.

This clone was seen more than once but under ten times. The genes are TRBV7-8 and TRBJ1-3; possible D gene TRBD1, 5 bases. This CDR3 spans 14 amino acids. The germline V gene encodes CDR1 SGHVS and CDR2 FQNEAQ. Trimming took 3 bases from V and 2 from J, leaving 8 bases between them. The CDR3 nucleotides read TGTGCCAGCAGCTTTCGACAGACTGGAAACACCATATATTTT. Its translation is CASSFRQTGNTIYF.

The gene calls are TRBV9 and TRBJ1-1; the D is unclear. Trimming left V 0 bases short and J 0 bases short, with 12 bases between. Germline V gene data show CDR1 as SGDLS and CDR2 as YYNGEE. The CDR3 runs 16 residues. The CDR3 is CASSVAPYTLNTEAFF. CDR3 DNA sequence: TGTGCCAGCAGCGTAGCTCCGTACACCCTGAACACTGAAGCTTTCTTT.